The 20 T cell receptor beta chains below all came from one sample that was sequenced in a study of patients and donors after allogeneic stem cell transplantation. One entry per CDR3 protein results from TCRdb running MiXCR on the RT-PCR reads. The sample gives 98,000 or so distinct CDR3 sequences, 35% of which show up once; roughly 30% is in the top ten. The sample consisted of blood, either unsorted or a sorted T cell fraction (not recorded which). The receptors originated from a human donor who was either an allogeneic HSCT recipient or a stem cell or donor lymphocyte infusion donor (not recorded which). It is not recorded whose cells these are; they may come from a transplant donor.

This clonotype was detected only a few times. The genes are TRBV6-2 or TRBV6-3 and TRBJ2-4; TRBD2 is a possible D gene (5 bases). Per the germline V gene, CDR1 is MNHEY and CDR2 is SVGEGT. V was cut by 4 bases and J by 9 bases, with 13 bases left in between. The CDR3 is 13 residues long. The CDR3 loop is CASSLQASGIQYF. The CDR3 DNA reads TGTGCCAGCAGTTTGCAGGCCAGCGGCATTCAGTACTTC.

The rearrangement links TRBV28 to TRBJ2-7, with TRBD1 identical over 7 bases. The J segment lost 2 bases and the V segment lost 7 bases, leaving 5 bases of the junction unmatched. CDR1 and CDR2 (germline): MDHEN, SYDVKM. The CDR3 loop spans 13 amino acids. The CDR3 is CASTGDRAYEQYF. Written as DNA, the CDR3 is TGTGCCAGCACCGGCGACAGGGCCTACGAGCAGTACTTC.

CDR3 sequence (DNA): TGTGCCAGCAGTCTAGGGACGGCCGTAAATCAGCCCCAGCATTTT. Its protein product is CASSLGTAVNQPQHF. The chain is built from TRBV28 and TRBJ1-5; D may be TRBD1 (5 bases). Trimming took 5 bases from V and 4 from J, leaving 15 bases between them. The CDR3 contains 15 residues. Germline lookup yields CDR1 MDHEN and CDR2 SYDVKM. Full variable domain (missing parts from reference TRBV28 and TRBJ1-5): DVKVTQSSRYLVKRTGEKVFLECVQDMDHENMFWYRQDPGLGLRLIYFSYDVKMKEKGDIPEGYSVSREKKERFSLILESASTNQTSMYLCASSLGTAVNQPQHFGDGTRLSIL.

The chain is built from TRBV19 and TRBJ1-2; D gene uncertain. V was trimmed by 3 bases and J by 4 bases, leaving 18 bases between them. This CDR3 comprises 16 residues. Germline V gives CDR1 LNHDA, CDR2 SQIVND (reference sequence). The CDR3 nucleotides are TGTGCCAGTAGTATGACCCCCCGTCGAGGTGGCTATGGCTACACCTTC. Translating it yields CASSMTPRRGGYGYTF.

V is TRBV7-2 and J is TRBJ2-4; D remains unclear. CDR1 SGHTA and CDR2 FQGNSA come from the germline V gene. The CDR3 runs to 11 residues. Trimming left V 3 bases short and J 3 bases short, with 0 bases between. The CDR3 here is CASSFKNIQYF. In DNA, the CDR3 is TGTGCCAGCAGCTTCAAAAACATTCAGTACTTC. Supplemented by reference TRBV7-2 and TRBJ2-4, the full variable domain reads GAGVSQSPSNKVTEKGKDVELRCDPISGHTALYWYRQSLGQGLEFLIYFQGNSAPDKSGLPSDRFSAERTGGSVSTLTIQRTQQEDSAVYLCASSFKNIQYFGAGTRLSVL.

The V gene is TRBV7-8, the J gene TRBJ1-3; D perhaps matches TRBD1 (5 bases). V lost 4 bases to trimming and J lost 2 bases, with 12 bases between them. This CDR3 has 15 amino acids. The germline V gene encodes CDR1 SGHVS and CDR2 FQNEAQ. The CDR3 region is CASSWHGAAGNTIYF. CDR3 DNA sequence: TGTGCCAGCAGCTGGCACGGGGCGGCTGGAAACACCATATATTTT.

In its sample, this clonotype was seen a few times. The CDR3 sequence is CASSLAGTATNEKLFF. CDR3 nucleotide sequence: TGTGCCAGCAGCTTAGCAGGGACGGCAACTAATGAAAAACTGTTTTTT. This sequence joins TRBV7-2 and TRBJ1-4; the D gene is possibly TRBD1 (5 bases). This CDR3 has 16 residues. Germline V lookup: CDR1 SGHTA, CDR2 FQGNSA. V was clipped by 0 bases and J by 0 bases, with 8 bases between them.

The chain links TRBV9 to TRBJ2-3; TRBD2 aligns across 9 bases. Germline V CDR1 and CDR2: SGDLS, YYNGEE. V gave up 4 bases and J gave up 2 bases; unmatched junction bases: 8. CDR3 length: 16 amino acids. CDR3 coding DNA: TGTGCCAGCAGCTTCAGGGCTAGCGGGAACACAGATACGCAGTATTTT. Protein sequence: CASSFRASGNTDTQYF.

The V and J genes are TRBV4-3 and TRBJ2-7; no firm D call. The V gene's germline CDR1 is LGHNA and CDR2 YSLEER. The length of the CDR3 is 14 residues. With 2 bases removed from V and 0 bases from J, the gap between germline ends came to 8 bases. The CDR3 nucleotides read TGCGCCAGCAGCCAACGCAGTTTCTCCTACGAGCAGTACTTC. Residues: CASSQRSFSYEQYF.

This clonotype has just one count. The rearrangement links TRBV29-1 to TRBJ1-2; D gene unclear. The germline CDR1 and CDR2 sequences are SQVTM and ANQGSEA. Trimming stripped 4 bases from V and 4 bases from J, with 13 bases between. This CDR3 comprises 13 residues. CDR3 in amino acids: CSVGVELGYGYTF. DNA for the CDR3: TGCAGCGTTGGTGTTGAGCTCGGCTATGGCTACACCTTC.

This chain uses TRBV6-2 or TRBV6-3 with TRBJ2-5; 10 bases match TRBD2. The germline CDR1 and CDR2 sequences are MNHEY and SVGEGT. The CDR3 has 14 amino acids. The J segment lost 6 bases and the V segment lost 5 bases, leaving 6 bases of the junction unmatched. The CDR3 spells CASSELAGRKTQYF. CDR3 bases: TGTGCCAGCAGTGAACTAGCGGGACGGAAGACCCAGTACTTC.

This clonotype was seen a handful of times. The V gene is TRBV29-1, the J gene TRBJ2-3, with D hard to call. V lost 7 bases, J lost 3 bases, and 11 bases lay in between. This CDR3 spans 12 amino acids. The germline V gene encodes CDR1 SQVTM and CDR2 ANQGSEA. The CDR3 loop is CSDDVGTDTQYF. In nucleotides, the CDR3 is TGCAGCGATGACGTCGGGACAGATACGCAGTATTTT.

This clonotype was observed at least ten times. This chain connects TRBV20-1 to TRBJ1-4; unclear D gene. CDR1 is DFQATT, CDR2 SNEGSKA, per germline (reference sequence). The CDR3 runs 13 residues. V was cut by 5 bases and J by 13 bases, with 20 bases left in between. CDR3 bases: TGCAGTGCTCCCCTAGACCTTGCAAACGGACTGTTTTTT. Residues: CSAPLDLANGLFF.

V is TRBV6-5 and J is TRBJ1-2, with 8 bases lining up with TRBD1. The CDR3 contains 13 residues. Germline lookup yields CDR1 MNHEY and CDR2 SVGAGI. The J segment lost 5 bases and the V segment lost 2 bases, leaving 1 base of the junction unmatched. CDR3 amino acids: CASSYRQGYGYTF. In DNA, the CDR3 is TGTGCCAGCAGTTACAGACAGGGGTATGGCTACACCTTC.

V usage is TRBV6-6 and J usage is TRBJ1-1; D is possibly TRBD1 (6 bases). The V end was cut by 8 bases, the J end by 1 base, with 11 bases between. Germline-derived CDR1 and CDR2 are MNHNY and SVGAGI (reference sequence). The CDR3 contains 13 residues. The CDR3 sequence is CASRDRPNTEAFF. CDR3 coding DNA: TGTGCCAGCCGCGACAGGCCGAACACTGAAGCTTTCTTT.

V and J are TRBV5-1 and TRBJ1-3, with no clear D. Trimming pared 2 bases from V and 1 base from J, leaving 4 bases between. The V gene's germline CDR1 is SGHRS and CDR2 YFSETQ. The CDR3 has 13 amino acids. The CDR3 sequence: CASSLGSGNTIYF. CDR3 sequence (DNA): TGCGCCAGCAGCTTAGGTTCTGGAAACACCATATATTTT.

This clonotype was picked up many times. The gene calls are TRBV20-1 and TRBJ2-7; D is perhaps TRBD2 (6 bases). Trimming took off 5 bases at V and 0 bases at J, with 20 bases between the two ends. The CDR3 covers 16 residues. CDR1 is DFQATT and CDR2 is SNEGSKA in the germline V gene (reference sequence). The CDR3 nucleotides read TGCAGTGCTCCACCATATTTAGCGGAGAGCTCCTACGAGCAGTACTTC. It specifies CSAPPYLAESSYEQYF.

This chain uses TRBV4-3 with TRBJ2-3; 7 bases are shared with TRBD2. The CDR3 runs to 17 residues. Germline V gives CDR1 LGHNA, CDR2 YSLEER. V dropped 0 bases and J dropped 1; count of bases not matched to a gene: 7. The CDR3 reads CASSQDLAALGTDTQYF. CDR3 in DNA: TGCGCCAGCAGCCAAGACCTAGCGGCCCTAGGCACAGATACGCAGTATTTT.

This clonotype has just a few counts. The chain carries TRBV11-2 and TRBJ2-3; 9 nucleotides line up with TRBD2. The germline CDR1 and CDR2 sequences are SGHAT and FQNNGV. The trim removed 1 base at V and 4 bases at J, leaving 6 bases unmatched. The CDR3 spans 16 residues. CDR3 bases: TGTGCCAGCAGCTTAGGACCCGTAGCGGGAGCAGATACGCAGTATTTT. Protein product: CASSLGPVAGADTQYF.

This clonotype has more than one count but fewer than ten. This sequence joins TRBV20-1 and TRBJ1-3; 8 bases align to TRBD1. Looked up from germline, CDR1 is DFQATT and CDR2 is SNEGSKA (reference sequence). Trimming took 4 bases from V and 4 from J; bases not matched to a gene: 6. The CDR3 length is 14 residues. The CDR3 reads CSAIRRGPGNTIYF. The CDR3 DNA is TGCAGTGCTATACGCAGGGGGCCAGGAAACACCATATATTTT.